These 12 T cell receptor beta chains originate from one sample sequenced in a study of blood T cell repertoires in COVID-19. Produced via immunoSEQ multiplex PCR; TCRdb's table is partial and in-frame only. The repertoire holds 200,000 to 250,000 clones, 70% to 90% seen once, with around 0.97% in the top ten. Sequencing was carried out using peripheral blood. The source of these receptors is a man aged 40-49 years with acute or convalescent COVID-19.

V gene TRBV6-2 or TRBV6-3 combines with J gene TRBJ2-1; TRBD2 matches at 12 bases. This CDR3 is built from 15 residues. Germline V gene sequence: CDR1 MNHEY, CDR2 SVGEGT. With 5 bases clipped from V and 6 bases from J, the junction kept 5 bases outside the gene matches. The CDR3: CASSQLAGGTNEQFF. The CDR3 DNA sequence: TGTGCCAGCAGTCAACTAGCGGGGGGCACCAATGAGCAGTTCTTC.

V is TRBV19 and J is TRBJ2-1; 11 nucleotides align to TRBD2. Per the germline V gene, CDR1 is LNHDA and CDR2 is SQIVND (reference sequence). This CDR3 is built from 14 residues. V dropped 6 bases and J dropped 9; count of bases not matched to a gene: 7. The CDR3 spells CASSTTSGVGEQFF. The CDR3 coding sequence is TGTGCCAGTAGCACGACTAGCGGGGTTGGTGAGCAGTTCTTC.

V and J are TRBV10-3 and TRBJ2-4, with 8 nucleotides matching TRBD1. V shed 10 bases and J 12 bases; nucleotides not matched to a gene: 14. The CDR3 is made up of 13 amino acids. Germline V gives CDR1 ENHRY, CDR2 SYGVKD. Here the CDR3 reads CATESHRGDGQYF. Here the CDR3 DNA reads TGTGCCACCGAATCTCACAGGGGGGACGGTCAGTACTTC.

V and J are TRBV10-3 and TRBJ1-3, with 9 positions matching TRBD1. Germline CDR1 and CDR2: ENHRY and SYGVKD. With V trimmed by 6 bases and J by 0 bases, 9 bases remained unmatched. This CDR3 has 17 amino acids. This CDR3 is CAISWGTGLPSGNTIYF. For the CDR3, the DNA is TGTGCCATCAGCTGGGGGACAGGGCTTCCCTCTGGAAACACCATATATTTT.

The rearrangement links TRBV6-5 to TRBJ1-2; TRBD1 agrees at 10 bases. This CDR3 is built from 11 residues. J lost 7 bases, V lost 8 bases, and 1 base had no gene match. Per the germline V gene, CDR1 is MNHEY and CDR2 is SVGAGI. The CDR3 region is CASRTGGGYTF. CDR3 coding DNA: TGTGCCAGCCGGACAGGGGGTGGCTACACCTTC.

The gene calls are TRBV11-1 and TRBJ2-7, with 9 bases matching TRBD2. Germline V gene sequence: CDR1 SGHAT, CDR2 FQDESV (reference sequence). This CDR3 contains 15 residues. J was trimmed by 4 bases and V by 3 bases; bases with no gene match: 7. For the CDR3, the DNA is TGTGCCAGCAGCTTGGGCCTAGCGGGAACTTACGAGCAGTACTTC. Translated: CASSLGLAGTYEQYF. Based on the CDR3 plus reference TRBV11-1 and TRBJ2-7, the full variable domain is EAEVAQSPRYKITEKSQAVAFWCDPISGHATLYWYRQILGQGPELLVQFQDESVVDDSQLPKDRFSAERLKGVDSTLKIQPAELGDSAMYLCASSLGLAGTYEQYFGPGTRLTVT.

The chain recombines TRBV18 with TRBJ1-2; TRBD1 aligns across 9 bases. The germline V gene encodes CDR1 KGHSH and CDR2 LQKENI. The CDR3 sequence is 19 residues long. Germline trimming cut 3 bases from V and 6 bases from J; bases unmatched to any gene: 20. This chain's CDR3 is CASSPEAGKTGGVEDGYTF. CDR3 bases: TGTGCCAGCTCACCTGAAGCTGGAAAAACAGGGGGCGTCGAAGATGGCTACACCTTC.

Notes on this clone: At one end the junction does not follow the germline gene, possibly because of a read error. The gene calls are TRBV7-7 and TRBJ2-3; tentative D call: TRBD2 (5 bases). CDR3 length: 14 residues. CDR1 and CDR2 from the germline V gene are SSHAT and FNYEAQ (reference sequence). CDR3 coding DNA: TGTGCTAGCAGCTTATTCAACGGGGCAGATACGCAGTATTTT. As protein: CASSLFNGADTQYF.

The rearrangement links TRBV3-1 (or the pseudogene TRBV3-2) to TRBJ1-5, with 8 bases fitting TRBD1. V was clipped by 4 bases and J by 4 bases; unmatched bases: 3. The CDR3 runs 14 residues. Germline V lookup: CDR1 LGHDT, CDR2 YNNKEL (reference sequence). The DNA for the CDR3 is TGTGCCAGCAGCCTACGACAGGGGAATCAGCCCCAGCATTTT. It encodes CASSLRQGNQPQHF.

CDR3 nucleotide sequence: TGTGCCAGCAGCGTTAGCGGCTATGGCTACACCTTC. It is translated as CASSVSGYGYTF. The chain has TRBV9 and TRBJ1-2; D uncertain. V lost 2 bases and J lost 4, with 6 bases in between. CDR1 and CDR2 from the germline V gene are SGDLS and YYNGEE. The length of the CDR3 is 12 residues.

This chain uses TRBV3-1 (or the pseudogene TRBV3-2) with TRBJ1-5; TRBD1 might be the D (5 bases). The CDR3 is 14 amino acids. The germline V and J ends were trimmed by 1 base and 7 bases, with 11 bases remaining between them. Germline V lookup: CDR1 LGHDT, CDR2 YNNKEL (reference sequence). Here the CDR3 DNA reads TGTGCCAGCAGCCAAGCCCGGGGGGGACAGCCCCAGCATTTT. This gives the protein CASSQARGGQPQHF.

The chain is built from TRBV7-9 and TRBJ1-1, with D possibly matching TRBD1 (6 bases). CDR1 is SEHNR, CDR2 FQNEAQ, per germline (reference sequence). Deletions cut 4 bases from V and 9 bases from J, with 15 bases between. This CDR3 has 13 amino acids. The CDR3 sequence: CASSSPDRKKAFF. The CDR3 bases are TGTGCCAGCAGCTCCCCCGACAGGAAGAAAGCTTTCTTT.